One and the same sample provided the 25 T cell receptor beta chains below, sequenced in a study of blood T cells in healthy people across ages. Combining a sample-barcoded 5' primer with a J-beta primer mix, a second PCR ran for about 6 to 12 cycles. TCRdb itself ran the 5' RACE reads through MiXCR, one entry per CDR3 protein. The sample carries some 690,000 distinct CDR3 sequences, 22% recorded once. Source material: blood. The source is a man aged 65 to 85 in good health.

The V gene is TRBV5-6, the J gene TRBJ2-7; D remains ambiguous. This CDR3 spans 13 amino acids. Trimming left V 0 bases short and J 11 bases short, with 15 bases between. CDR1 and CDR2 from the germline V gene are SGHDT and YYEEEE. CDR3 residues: CASSLEGLTVEYV. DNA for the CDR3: TGTGCCAGCAGCTTGGAAGGCCTAACTGTGGAGTACGTC.

The CDR3 protein is CASSPGSIWGYTF. CDR3 DNA: TGTGCCAGCTCGCCCGGATCGATATGGGGCTACACCTTC. This chain joins TRBV18 and TRBJ1-2, with D unresolved. Trimming took off 6 bases at V and 8 bases at J, with 16 bases between the two ends. Germline CDR1 and CDR2: KGHSH and LQKENI. The CDR3 spans 13 residues.

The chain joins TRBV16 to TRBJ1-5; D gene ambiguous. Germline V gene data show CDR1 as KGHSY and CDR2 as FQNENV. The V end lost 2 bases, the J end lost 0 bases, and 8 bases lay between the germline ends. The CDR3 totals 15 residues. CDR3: CASSQGNPSNQPQHF. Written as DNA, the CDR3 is TGTGCCAGCAGCCAAGGGAATCCTAGCAATCAGCCCCAGCATTTT. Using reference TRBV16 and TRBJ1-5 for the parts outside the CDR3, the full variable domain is GEEVAQTPKHLVRGEGQKAKLYCAPIKGHSYVFWYQQVLKNEFKFLISFQNENVFDETGMPKERFSAKCLPNSPCSLEIQATKLEDSAVYFCASSQGNPSNQPQHFGDGTRLSIL.

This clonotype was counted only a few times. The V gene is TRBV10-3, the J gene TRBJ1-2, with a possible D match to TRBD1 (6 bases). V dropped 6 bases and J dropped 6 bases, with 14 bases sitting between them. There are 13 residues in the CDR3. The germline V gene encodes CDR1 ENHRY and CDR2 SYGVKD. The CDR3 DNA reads TGTGCCATCAGGGAAGGGGGAAACGATGGCTACACCTTC. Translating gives CAIREGGNDGYTF.

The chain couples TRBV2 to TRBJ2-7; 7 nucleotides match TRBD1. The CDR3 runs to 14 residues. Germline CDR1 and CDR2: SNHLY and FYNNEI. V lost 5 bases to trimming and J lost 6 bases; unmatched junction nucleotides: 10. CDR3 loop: CASSQGGALIEQYF. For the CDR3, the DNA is TGTGCCAGCAGTCAAGGGGGCGCATTGATCGAGCAGTACTTC.

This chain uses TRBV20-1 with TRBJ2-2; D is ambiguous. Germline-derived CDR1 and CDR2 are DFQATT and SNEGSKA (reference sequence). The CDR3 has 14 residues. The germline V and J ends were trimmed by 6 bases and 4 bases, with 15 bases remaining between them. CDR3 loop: CSARHFASTGELFF. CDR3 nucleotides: TGCAGTGCAAGACATTTTGCGAGCACCGGGGAGCTGTTTTTT.

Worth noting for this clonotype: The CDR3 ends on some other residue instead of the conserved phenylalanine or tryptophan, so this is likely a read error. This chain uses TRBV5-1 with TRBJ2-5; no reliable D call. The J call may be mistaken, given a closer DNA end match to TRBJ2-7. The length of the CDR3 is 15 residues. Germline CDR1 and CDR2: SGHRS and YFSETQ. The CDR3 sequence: CASSPLVGSSYEQYL. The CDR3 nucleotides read TGCGCCAGCAGCCCCCTCGTGGGCAGTTCCTACGAGCAGTACCTC.

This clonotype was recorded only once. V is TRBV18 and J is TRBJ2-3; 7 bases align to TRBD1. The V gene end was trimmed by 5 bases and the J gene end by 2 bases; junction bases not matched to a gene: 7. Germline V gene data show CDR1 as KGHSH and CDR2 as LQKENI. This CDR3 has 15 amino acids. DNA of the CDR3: TGTGCCAGCTCAGCGACAGGGACGGTCACAGATACGCAGTATTTT. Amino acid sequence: CASSATGTVTDTQYF. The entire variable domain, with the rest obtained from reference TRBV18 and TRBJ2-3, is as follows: NAGVMQNPRHLVRRRGQEARLRCSPMKGHSHVYWYRQLPEEGLKFMVYLQKENIIDESGMPKERFSAEFPKEGPSILRIQQVVRGDSAAYFCASSATGTVTDTQYFGPGTRLTVL.

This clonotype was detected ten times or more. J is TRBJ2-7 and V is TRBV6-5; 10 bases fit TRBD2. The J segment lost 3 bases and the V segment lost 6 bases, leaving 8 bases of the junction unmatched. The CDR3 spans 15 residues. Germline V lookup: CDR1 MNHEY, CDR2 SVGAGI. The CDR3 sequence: CASRKLAGRLYEQYV. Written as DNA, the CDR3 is TGTGCCAGCAGAAAACTAGCGGGAAGGCTCTACGAGCAGTACGTC.

The CDR3 spells CASSLTGSWDGYTF. The DNA of the CDR3 is TGCGCCAGCAGCTTAACAGGGAGTTGGGATGGCTACACCTTC. The V call is TRBV5-1, the J call TRBJ1-2; perhaps TRBD1 as D (6 bases). In germline, CDR1 is SGHRS, CDR2 YFSETQ. This CDR3 comprises 14 residues. V lost 2 bases to trimming and J lost 6 bases, with 14 bases between them.

The CDR3 DNA reads as TGTGCCAGCAGCTACGGGCCGGGGATCTCTAAGTACAATGAGCAGTTCTTC. It translates to CASSYGPGISKYNEQFF. This chain joins TRBV11-2 and TRBJ2-1; D might be TRBD2 (5 bases). Per the germline V gene, CDR1 is SGHAT and CDR2 is FQNNGV. Trimming pared 4 bases from V and 4 bases from J, leaving 20 bases between. This CDR3 has 17 residues.

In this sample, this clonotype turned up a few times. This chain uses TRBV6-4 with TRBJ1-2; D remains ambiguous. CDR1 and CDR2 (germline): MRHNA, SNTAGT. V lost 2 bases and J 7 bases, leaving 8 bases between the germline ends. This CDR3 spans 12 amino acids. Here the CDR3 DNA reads TGTGCCAGCAGTGACATAGGCAGTGGCTACACCTTC. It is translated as CASSDIGSGYTF.

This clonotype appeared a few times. CDR3 sequence: CASLGTGNTEAFF. The CDR3 bases are TGTGCCAGCCTCGGGACAGGAAACACTGAAGCTTTCTTT. The chain combines TRBV7-9 with TRBJ1-1, with 8 bases lining up with TRBD1. Trimming removed 8 bases from V and 2 bases from J; junction bases left unmatched: 4. CDR3 length: 13 amino acids. In germline, CDR1 is SEHNR, CDR2 FQNEAQ (reference sequence).

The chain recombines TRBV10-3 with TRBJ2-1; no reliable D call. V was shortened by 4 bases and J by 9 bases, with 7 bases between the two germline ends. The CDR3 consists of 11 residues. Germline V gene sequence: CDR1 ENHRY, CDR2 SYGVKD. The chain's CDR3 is CAISVMGEQFF. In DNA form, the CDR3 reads TGTGCCATCAGTGTGATGGGTGAGCAGTTCTTC.

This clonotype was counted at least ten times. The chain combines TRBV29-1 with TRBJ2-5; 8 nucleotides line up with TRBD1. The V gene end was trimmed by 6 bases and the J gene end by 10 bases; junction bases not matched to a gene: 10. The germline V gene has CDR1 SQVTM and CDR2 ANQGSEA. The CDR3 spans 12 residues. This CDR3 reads CSVADRVEDQYF. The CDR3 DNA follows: TGCAGCGTGGCGGACAGGGTCGAGGACCAGTACTTC.

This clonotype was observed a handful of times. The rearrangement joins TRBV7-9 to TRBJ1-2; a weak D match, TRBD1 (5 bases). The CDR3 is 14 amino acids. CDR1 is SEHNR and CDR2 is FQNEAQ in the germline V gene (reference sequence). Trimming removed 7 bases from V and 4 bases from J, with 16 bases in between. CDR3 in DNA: TGTGCCAGCACCCTGGAGGGACGGAGCTATGGCTACACCTTC. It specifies CASTLEGRSYGYTF.

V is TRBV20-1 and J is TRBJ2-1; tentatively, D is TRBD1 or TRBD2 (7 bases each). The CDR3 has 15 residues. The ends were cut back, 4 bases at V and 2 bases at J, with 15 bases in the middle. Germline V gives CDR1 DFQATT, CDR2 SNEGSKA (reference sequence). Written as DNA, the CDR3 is TGCAGTGCTACCAGGGGGGGGTGGACCTACAATGAGCAGTTCTTC. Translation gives CSATRGGWTYNEQFF.

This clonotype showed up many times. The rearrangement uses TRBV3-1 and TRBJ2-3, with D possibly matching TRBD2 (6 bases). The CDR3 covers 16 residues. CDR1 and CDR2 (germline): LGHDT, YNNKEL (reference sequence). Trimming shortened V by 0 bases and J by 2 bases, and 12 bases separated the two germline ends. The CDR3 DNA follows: TGTGCCAGCAGCCAAGATTTGGCGGGGAACACAGATACGCAGTATTTT. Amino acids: CASSQDLAGNTDTQYF.

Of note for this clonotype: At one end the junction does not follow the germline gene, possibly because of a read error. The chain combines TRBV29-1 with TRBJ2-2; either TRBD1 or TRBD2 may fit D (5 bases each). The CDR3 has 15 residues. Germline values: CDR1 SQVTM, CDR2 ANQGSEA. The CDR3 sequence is CSVGPERRNTGEPFF. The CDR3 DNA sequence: TGCAGCGTGGGGCCAGAGCGGAGGAACACCGGGGAGCCGTTTTTT.

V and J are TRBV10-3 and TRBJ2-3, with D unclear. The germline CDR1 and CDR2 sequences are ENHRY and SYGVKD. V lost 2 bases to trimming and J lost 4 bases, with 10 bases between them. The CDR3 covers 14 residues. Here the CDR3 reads CAISEQASPDTQYF. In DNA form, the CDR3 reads TGTGCCATCAGTGAGCAAGCTTCCCCAGATACGCAGTATTTT.

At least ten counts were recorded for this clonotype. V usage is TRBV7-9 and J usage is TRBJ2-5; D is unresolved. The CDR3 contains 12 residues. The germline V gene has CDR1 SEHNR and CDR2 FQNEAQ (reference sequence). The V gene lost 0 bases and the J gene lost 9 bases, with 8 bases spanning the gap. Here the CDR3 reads CASSLALLAQYF. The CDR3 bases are TGTGCCAGCAGCTTAGCGCTTTTAGCCCAGTACTTC.

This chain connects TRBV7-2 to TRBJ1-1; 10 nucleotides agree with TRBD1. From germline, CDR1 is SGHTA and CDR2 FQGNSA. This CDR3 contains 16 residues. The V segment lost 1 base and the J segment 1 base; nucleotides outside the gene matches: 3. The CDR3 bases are TGTGCCAGCAGCTTAGGGGACAGGGGATGGAACACTGAAGCTTTCTTT. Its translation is CASSLGDRGWNTEAFF.

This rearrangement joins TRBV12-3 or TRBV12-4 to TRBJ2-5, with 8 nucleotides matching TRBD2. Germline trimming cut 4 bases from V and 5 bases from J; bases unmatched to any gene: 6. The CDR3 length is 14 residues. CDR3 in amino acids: CASSSSGSGETQYF. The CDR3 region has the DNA TGTGCCAGCAGTTCAAGCGGGAGCGGGGAGACCCAGTACTTC.

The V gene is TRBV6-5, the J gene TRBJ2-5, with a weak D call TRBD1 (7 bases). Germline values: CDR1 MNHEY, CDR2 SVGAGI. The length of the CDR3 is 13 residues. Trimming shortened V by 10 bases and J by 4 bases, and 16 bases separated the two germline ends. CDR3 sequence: CATAFQGGETQYF. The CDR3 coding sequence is TGTGCCACCGCCTTTCAGGGGGGAGAGACCCAGTACTTC.

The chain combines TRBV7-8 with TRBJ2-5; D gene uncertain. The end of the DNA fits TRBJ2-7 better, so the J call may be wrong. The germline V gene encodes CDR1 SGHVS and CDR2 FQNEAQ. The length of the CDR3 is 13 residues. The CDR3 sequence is CASSLAGSDEQYF. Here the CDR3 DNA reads TGTGCCAGCAGCTTAGCCGGGTCCGACGAGCAGTACTTC.